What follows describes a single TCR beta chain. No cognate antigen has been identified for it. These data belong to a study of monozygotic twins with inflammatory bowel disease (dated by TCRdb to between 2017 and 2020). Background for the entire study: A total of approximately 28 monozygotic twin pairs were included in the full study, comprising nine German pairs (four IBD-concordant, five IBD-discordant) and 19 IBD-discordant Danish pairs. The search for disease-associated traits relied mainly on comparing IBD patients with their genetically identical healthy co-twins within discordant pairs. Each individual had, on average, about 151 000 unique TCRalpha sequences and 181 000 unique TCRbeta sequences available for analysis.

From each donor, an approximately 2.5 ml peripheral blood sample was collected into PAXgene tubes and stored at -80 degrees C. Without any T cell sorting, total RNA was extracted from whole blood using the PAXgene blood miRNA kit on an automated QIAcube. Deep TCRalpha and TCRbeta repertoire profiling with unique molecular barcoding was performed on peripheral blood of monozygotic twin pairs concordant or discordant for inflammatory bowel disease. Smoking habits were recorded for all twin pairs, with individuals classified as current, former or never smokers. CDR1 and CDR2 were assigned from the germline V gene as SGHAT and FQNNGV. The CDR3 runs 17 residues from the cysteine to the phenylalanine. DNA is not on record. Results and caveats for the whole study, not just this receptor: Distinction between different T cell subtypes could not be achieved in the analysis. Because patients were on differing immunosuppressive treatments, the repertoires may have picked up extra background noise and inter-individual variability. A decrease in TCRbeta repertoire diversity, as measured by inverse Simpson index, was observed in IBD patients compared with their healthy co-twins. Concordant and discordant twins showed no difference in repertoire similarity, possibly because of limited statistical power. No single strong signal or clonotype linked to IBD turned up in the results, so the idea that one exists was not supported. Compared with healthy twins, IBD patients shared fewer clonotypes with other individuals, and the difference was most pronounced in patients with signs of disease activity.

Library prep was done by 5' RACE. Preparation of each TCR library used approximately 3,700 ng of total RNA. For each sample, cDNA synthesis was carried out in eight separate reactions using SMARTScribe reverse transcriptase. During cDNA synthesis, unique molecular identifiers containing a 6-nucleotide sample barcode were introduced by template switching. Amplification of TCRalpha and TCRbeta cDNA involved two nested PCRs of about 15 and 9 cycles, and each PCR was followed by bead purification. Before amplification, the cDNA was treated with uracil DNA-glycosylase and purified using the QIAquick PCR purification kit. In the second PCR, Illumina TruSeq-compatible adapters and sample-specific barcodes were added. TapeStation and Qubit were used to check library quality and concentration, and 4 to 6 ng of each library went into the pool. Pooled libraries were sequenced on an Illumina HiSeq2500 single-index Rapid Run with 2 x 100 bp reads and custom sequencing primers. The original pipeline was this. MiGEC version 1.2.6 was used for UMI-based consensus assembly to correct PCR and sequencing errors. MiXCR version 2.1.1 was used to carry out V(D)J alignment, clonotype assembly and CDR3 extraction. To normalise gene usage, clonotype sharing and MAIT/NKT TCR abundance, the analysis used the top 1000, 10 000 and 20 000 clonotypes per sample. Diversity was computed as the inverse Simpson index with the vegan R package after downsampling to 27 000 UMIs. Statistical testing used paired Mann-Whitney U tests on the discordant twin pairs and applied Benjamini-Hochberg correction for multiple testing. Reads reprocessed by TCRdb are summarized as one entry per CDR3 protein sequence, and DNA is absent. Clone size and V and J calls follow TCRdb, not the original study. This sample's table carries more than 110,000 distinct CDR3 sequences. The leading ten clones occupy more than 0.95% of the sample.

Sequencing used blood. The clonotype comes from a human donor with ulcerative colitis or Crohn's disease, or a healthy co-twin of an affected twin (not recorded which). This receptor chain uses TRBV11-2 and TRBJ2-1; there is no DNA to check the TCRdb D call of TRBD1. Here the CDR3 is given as CASSSHPVQRTSNEQFF.